This T cell receptor beta chain was retrieved from a study of technical replicates of blood from several donors. CDR1 and CDR2 (germline): SGHRS, YFSETQ. The CDR3 spans 13 residues. The ends lost 6 bases at V and 7 bases at J; junction bases unmatched: 6. Generated by immunoSEQ multiplex PCR, the TCRdb table keeps only in-frame clones and is missing some. The sample contains 80,000 to 90,000 clones, about 94% of which appear only once. This receptor was obtained from a human donor in good health. The sequencing sample was made of T cells isolated from PBMCs. The V and J genes are TRBV5-1 and TRBJ2-1; 8 positions match TRBD2. CDR3 loop: CASKELAENEQFF. The CDR3 region has the DNA TGCGCCAGCAAGGAACTAGCGGAAAATGAGCAGTTCTTC.